This T cell receptor beta chain was identified during a study of human T cells and chemical hapten exposure. TCRdb independently ran MiXCR on the RACE reads; one entry per CDR3 protein. The sample holds 240,000 or so distinct CDR3 sequences; 7.5% to 10% are singletons and the top ten take 2% to 3%. This CDR3 has 11 residues. CDR1 and CDR2 from the germline V gene are DFQATT and SNEGSKA (reference sequence). Deletions cut 4 bases from V and 5 bases from J, with 9 bases between. Time point of the sample: pre-sensitization, week 0. Treatment given: therapeutic diphenylcyclopropenone sensitization with weekly scalp DPC. Investigators collected blood before applying each patch test.

This sample comprised whole blood, obtained in connection with sensitization to the hapten diphenylcyclopropenone (DPC). The clonotype was recovered from a woman aged 40 to 55 with alopecia areata. Some clones in this sample may be carry-over from other donors' samples. The gene calls are TRBV20-1 and TRBJ2-7; D is uncertain. The CDR3 sequence is CSANNLDEQYF. CDR3 bases: TGCAGTGCTAACAATCTAGACGAGCAGTACTTC.